Listed here are 27 T cell receptor beta chains from one sample, sequenced in a study of cytomegalovirus exposure and HLA in healthy donors. Primers included in the PCR were 60 Vbeta and 13 Jbeta primers. TCRdb keeps only in-frame clones here, not all; method: immunoSEQ multiplex PCR. The specimen's table records roughly 33,000 clones. Sequencing was performed on PBMCs. Receptors originate from a woman aged 40 to 49 in good health and CMV-seropositive.

The J gene is TRBJ2-3, the V gene TRBV10-3, with a possible D match to TRBD1 (6 bases). The length of the CDR3 is 18 residues. The ends were cut back, 0 bases at V and 0 bases at J, with 16 bases in the middle. The germline CDR1 and CDR2 sequences are ENHRY and SYGVKD. CDR3 protein: CAISESNWTASSTDTQYF. Written as DNA, the CDR3 is TGTGCCATCAGTGAGTCGAATTGGACAGCCTCTAGCACAGATACGCAGTATTTT.

The chain combines TRBV18 with TRBJ1-1; tentative D call: TRBD1 (5 bases). Per the germline V gene, CDR1 is KGHSH and CDR2 is LQKENI. The CDR3 is 13 amino acids. V was trimmed by 5 bases and J by 1 base, leaving 8 bases between them. Here the CDR3 reads CASSGQGNTEAFF. The CDR3, as DNA: TGTGCCAGCTCAGGTCAGGGGAACACTGAAGCTTTCTTT.

This chain links TRBV27 with TRBJ1-2, with D tentatively TRBD1 (5 bases). The CDR3 is 16 residues long. Looked up from germline, CDR1 is MNHEY and CDR2 is SMNVEV (reference sequence). V shed 8 bases and J shed 1 base, with 20 bases lying between them. CDR3 DNA sequence: TGTGCCAGCGGCGGGACGGGCTTCCCCCTTAACTATGGCTACACCTTC. This encodes CASGGTGFPLNYGYTF.

The rearrangement links TRBV27 to TRBJ2-5; TRBD1 aligns across 7 bases. The germline CDR1 and CDR2 sequences are MNHEY and SMNVEV (reference sequence). This CDR3 region has 16 residues. V lost 7 bases to trimming and J lost 5 bases; unmatched junction nucleotides: 16. CDR3 residues: CASTGSRGQAGETQYF. The CDR3, as DNA: TGTGCCAGCACTGGCTCCAGAGGACAGGCAGGGGAGACCCAGTACTTC.

The chain employs TRBV6-1 and TRBJ2-3, with 7 bases that match TRBD2. The CDR3 has 17 amino acids. J lost 2 bases, V lost 4 bases, and 12 bases had no gene match. CDR1 and CDR2 from the germline V gene are MNHNS and SASEGT. CDR3 DNA sequence: TGTGCCAGCAGTGTGACCGGCCTAGCGGCCTTCACAGATACGCAGTATTTT. Translated: CASSVTGLAAFTDTQYF.

The V gene is TRBV18, the J gene TRBJ2-7; perhaps TRBD1 as D (6 bases). Germline loops: CDR1 KGHSH, CDR2 LQKENI. The CDR3 is 13 residues long. With 6 bases removed from V and 0 bases from J, the gap between germline ends came to 9 bases. The CDR3 DNA reads as TGTGCCAGCTCCCGGACAGACTCCTACGAGCAGTACTTC. Translation gives CASSRTDSYEQYF.

The chain joins TRBV7-9 to TRBJ2-5, with TRBD2 matching 9 bases. V shed 5 bases and J 5 bases; nucleotides not matched to a gene: 9. The CDR3 runs to 15 residues. Per the germline V gene, CDR1 is SEHNR and CDR2 is FQNEAQ (reference sequence). The CDR3 coding sequence is TGTGCCAGCAGCCGATTTAGCGGGAGAGGCGAGACCCAGTACTTC. Amino acid sequence: CASSRFSGRGETQYF.

The J gene is TRBJ2-7, the V gene TRBV4-2; tentatively, D is TRBD1 (5 bases). The V gene lost 1 base and the J gene lost 7 bases, with 20 bases spanning the gap. Germline assignment: CDR1 LGHNA and CDR2 YNFKEQ. The CDR3 extends over 16 amino acids. The CDR3 coding sequence is TGTGCCAGCAGCCAAGGGGGCCTGGACCGCCAAGGGGAGCAGTACTTC. It translates to CASSQGGLDRQGEQYF.

The gene calls are TRBV19 and TRBJ1-2; 9 nucleotides line up with TRBD1. The CDR3 runs 14 residues. CDR1 and CDR2 from the germline V gene are LNHDA and SQIVND (reference sequence). V gave up 4 bases and J gave up 8 bases; unmatched junction bases: 8. The CDR3 sequence is CASSNRDRAEGYTF. CDR3 DNA sequence: TGTGCCAGTAGTAACCGGGACAGGGCTGAAGGCTACACCTTC.

The chain couples TRBV30 to TRBJ1-4; TRBD1 agrees at 8 bases. From germline, CDR1 is GTSNPN and CDR2 SVGIG (reference sequence). The CDR3 consists of 17 residues. V dropped 3 bases and J dropped 0; count of bases not matched to a gene: 9. CDR3 DNA: TGTGCCTGGAGCGAACCGGGACAGGCGGCAACTAATGAAAAACTGTTTTTT. As protein: CAWSEPGQAATNEKLFF.

The chain has TRBV19 and TRBJ2-7; 11 nucleotides match TRBD1. The ends lost 6 bases at V and 7 bases at J; junction bases unmatched: 8. This CDR3 contains 14 residues. The germline V gene encodes CDR1 LNHDA and CDR2 SQIVND (reference sequence). For the CDR3, the DNA is TGTGCCAGTAGCAACGGACAGGGGGCATGGGAGCAGTACTTC. As protein: CASSNGQGAWEQYF.

The chain couples TRBV2 to TRBJ2-1; 7 bases map to TRBD2. The germline CDR1 and CDR2 sequences are SNHLY and FYNNEI. J gave up 6 bases and V 1 base, and 6 bases lay outside the gene matches. CDR3 size: 15 residues. The CDR3 nucleotides read TGTGCCAGCAGTGAAGGGGAGGGCGGGACCAATGAGCAGTTCTTC. Translation: CASSEGEGGTNEQFF.

The rearrangement uses TRBV5-6 and TRBJ1-1; unclear D gene. The CDR3 runs 15 residues. The germline V and J ends were trimmed by 4 bases and 4 bases, with 17 bases remaining between them. The V gene's germline CDR1 is SGHDT and CDR2 YYEEEE. Here the CDR3 reads CASSLRAFVGTEAFF. CDR3 bases: TGTGCCAGCAGCCTCAGAGCGTTCGTTGGCACTGAAGCTTTCTTT.

J is TRBJ1-5 and V is TRBV27; no clear D. The CDR3 consists of 14 residues. Looked up from germline, CDR1 is MNHEY and CDR2 is SMNVEV (reference sequence). V lost 6 bases to trimming and J lost 0 bases, with 9 bases between them. The CDR3 DNA follows: TGTGCCAGCAGCCTCAGGTATAGCAATCAGCCCCAGCATTTT. Its protein is CASSLRYSNQPQHF.

The chain uses TRBV19 and TRBJ2-1; a possible D gene is TRBD1 (5 bases). In germline, CDR1 is LNHDA, CDR2 SQIVND (reference sequence). CDR3 length: 12 residues. Trimming cost V 6 bases and J 7 bases, with 10 bases left between them. The CDR3 loop is CASRRGLNEQFF. The CDR3 nucleotides are TGTGCCAGTAGAAGGGGCCTTAATGAGCAGTTCTTC.

The chain carries TRBV27 and TRBJ2-7; D is uncertain. Trimming removed 5 bases at V and 3 bases at J, with 5 bases between. The CDR3 loop spans 11 amino acids. The germline V gene has CDR1 MNHEY and CDR2 SMNVEV (reference sequence). The CDR3 DNA follows: TGTGCCAGCAGTGTAAACTACGAGCAGTACTTC. It encodes CASSVNYEQYF.

The rearrangement links TRBV29-1 to TRBJ2-1; 14 nucleotides agree with TRBD2. The CDR3 extends over 14 amino acids. The V and J ends lost 6 bases and 7 bases, in that order; junction bases with no gene match: 5. The germline CDR1 and CDR2 sequences are SQVTM and ANQGSEA. CDR3 in DNA: TGCAGCGTCGGGACTAGCGGGAGAGGAAATGAGCAGTTCTTC. Its protein is CSVGTSGRGNEQFF.

In regard to this clone: A junction end diverges from the germline sequence, so it may reflect a read error. The chain carries TRBV30 and TRBJ1-5; 8 bases match TRBD1. Germline CDR1 reads GTSNPN; CDR2 reads SVGIG (reference sequence). CDR3 size: 14 residues. The CDR3 DNA follows: TGTGCCTGGAGTTCCGGACAGGGAAGTCAGCACCAGCATTTT. It codes for CAWSSGQGSQHQHF. Full variable domain (rest looked up from reference TRBV30 and TRBJ1-5): SQTIHQWPATLVQPVGSPLSLECTVEGTSNPNLYWYRQAAGRGLQLLFYSVGIGQISSEVPQNLSASRPQDRQFILSSKKLLLSDSGFYLCAWSSGQGSQHQHFGDGTRLSIL.

The V and J genes are TRBV6-1 and TRBJ2-3; a weak D match, TRBD2 (6 bases). The ends were cut back, 5 bases at V and 3 bases at J, with 15 bases in the middle. The CDR3 extends over 15 amino acids. The germline CDR1 and CDR2 sequences are MNHNS and SASEGT. CDR3 coding DNA: TGTGCCAGCAGTCTCCGACTAGAGGGGACAGATACGCAGTATTTT. As protein: CASSLRLEGTDTQYF.

This chain connects TRBV5-6 to TRBJ2-1; D is possibly TRBD2 (5 bases). The CDR3 contains 18 residues. V lost 4 bases and J 6 bases, leaving 26 bases between the germline ends. Germline V lookup: CDR1 SGHDT, CDR2 YYEEEE. CDR3 in amino acids: CASSPEVRTYIPVNEQFF. CDR3 coding DNA: TGTGCCAGCAGCCCGGAGGTCAGAACCTATATTCCGGTCAATGAGCAGTTCTTC.

The chain carries TRBV7-2 and TRBJ2-1, with a tentative D call TRBD2 (6 bases). The CDR3 covers 16 residues. The germline V gene encodes CDR1 SGHTA and CDR2 FQGNSA. Trimming removed 0 bases from V and 6 bases from J, with 15 bases in between. The CDR3 reads CASSLARPGGFNEQFF. CDR3 sequence (DNA): TGTGCCAGCAGCTTAGCCCGACCTGGGGGGTTCAATGAGCAGTTCTTC. The whole variable domain, filled in from reference TRBV7-2 and TRBJ2-1, reads GAGVSQSPSNKVTEKGKDVELRCDPISGHTALYWYRQSLGQGLEFLIYFQGNSAPDKSGLPSDRFSAERTGGSVSTLTIQRTQQEDSAVYLCASSLARPGGFNEQFFGPGTRLTVL.

The gene calls are TRBV15 and TRBJ2-7, with 7 positions matching TRBD1. Per the germline V gene, CDR1 is LNHNV and CDR2 is YYDKDF (reference sequence). V shed 1 base and J 1 base; nucleotides not matched to a gene: 10. There are 17 residues in the CDR3. The CDR3 sequence is CATSRVASGTESYEQYF. DNA of the CDR3: TGTGCCACCAGCAGAGTGGCCTCCGGGACAGAATCCTACGAGCAGTACTTC.

This rearrangement joins TRBV5-6 to TRBJ1-1; D perhaps matches TRBD1 (6 bases). The germline V and J ends were trimmed by 4 bases and 2 bases, with 18 bases remaining between them. Germline V CDR1 and CDR2: SGHDT, YYEEEE. The CDR3 consists of 16 residues. The CDR3 sequence is CASSGGSIKPNTEAFF. The CDR3 region has the DNA TGTGCCAGCAGCGGGGGCTCAATCAAACCTAACACTGAAGCTTTCTTT.

The chain joins TRBV5-4 to TRBJ2-7; D unresolved. V was trimmed by 2 bases and J by 2 bases, leaving 11 bases between them. This CDR3 comprises 14 residues. In germline, CDR1 is SGHNT, CDR2 YYREEE (reference sequence). For the CDR3, the DNA is TGTGCCAGCAGCTTCCACGACTCGGCCTACGAGCAGTACTTC. It codes for CASSFHDSAYEQYF.

The V gene is TRBV5-1, the J gene TRBJ2-5; weak D call: TRBD2 (6 bases). The CDR3 loop spans 14 amino acids. V was pared by 4 bases and J by 2 bases, with 12 bases between. The germline gives CDR1 SGHRS, CDR2 YFSETQ. In DNA form, the CDR3 reads TGCGCCAGCAGCCCCGGGGGACGGCAAGAGACCCAGTACTTC. It is translated as CASSPGGRQETQYF.

The genes are TRBV18 and TRBJ1-1, with D perhaps matching TRBD1 (6 bases). V was trimmed by 5 bases and J by 1 base, leaving 8 bases between them. Germline V gene lookup returns CDR1 KGHSH and CDR2 LQKENI. The CDR3 sequence is 13 residues long. DNA for the CDR3: TGTGCCAGCTCATGGACAGAGAACACTGAAGCTTTCTTT. The encoded protein is CASSWTENTEAFF.

The chain links TRBV11-3 to TRBJ2-1; 7 bases match TRBD2. In germline, CDR1 is SGHNT, CDR2 YENEEA. With V trimmed by 1 base and J by 8 bases, 5 bases remained unmatched. The CDR3 totals 14 residues. The CDR3 spells CASSLAAGSHEQFF. CDR3 DNA: TGTGCCAGCAGCTTAGCAGCGGGAAGCCATGAGCAGTTCTTC.